These 31 T cell receptor beta chains were all obtained from the same sample, sequenced in a study of T cell responses to AZD1222 COVID-19 vaccine. Generated by immunoSEQ multiplex PCR, the TCRdb table keeps only in-frame clones and is missing some. The table has nearly 100,000 clones, 70% to 90% seen once. The source was peripheral blood, collected on day 0 of AZD1222 vaccination. The origin of the receptors is an adult in good health.

This chain links TRBV12-5 with TRBJ1-5; D remains unclear. The CDR3 is 14 amino acids. V lost 0 bases, J lost 6 bases, and 9 bases lay in between. CDR1 and CDR2 (germline): LGHNT, FRNRAP. Here the CDR3 DNA reads TGTGCTAGTGGTTTGGTTGGAGGGAGTCAGCCCCAGCATTTT. Translating it yields CASGLVGGSQPQHF.

The chain uses TRBV19 and TRBJ1-3; tentative D call: TRBD1 (6 bases). CDR1 LNHDA and CDR2 SQIVND come from the germline V gene (reference sequence). The CDR3 loop spans 14 amino acids. With 9 bases removed from V and 1 base from J, the gap between germline ends came to 13 bases. In DNA form, the CDR3 reads TGTGCCAGCAAAGGGACATTTTCTGGAAACACCATATATTTT. Protein sequence: CASKGTFSGNTIYF. Full variable domain (remainder filled in from reference TRBV19 and TRBJ1-3): DGGITQSPKYLFRKEGQNVTLSCEQNLNHDAMYWYRQDPGQGLRLIYYSQIVNDFQKGDIAEGYSVSREKKESFPLTVTSAQKNPTAFYLCASKGTFSGNTIYFGEGSWLTVV.

This clone has just a few counts. This rearrangement joins TRBV4-3 to TRBJ1-3; 8 bases line up with TRBD1. The ends lost 3 bases at V and 4 bases at J; junction bases unmatched: 8. The V gene's germline CDR1 is LGHNA and CDR2 YSLEER. The CDR3 is 16 amino acids. In DNA, the CDR3 is TGCGCCAGCAGCCAGGGGACAGGCGCGAACGGAAACACCATATATTTT. Translation: CASSQGTGANGNTIYF.

This rearrangement joins TRBV28 to TRBJ2-5; D may correspond to TRBD1 or TRBD2 (5 bases each). V was trimmed by 2 bases and J by 6 bases, leaving 16 bases between them. Germline V gene data show CDR1 as MDHEN and CDR2 as SYDVKM. This CDR3 region has 15 residues. In nucleotides, the CDR3 is TGTGCCAGCAGTTTAGCCGGGGACGGTTTGCAGACCCAGTACTTC. Translating gives CASSLAGDGLQTQYF. The full variable domain, completed using reference TRBV28 and TRBJ2-5, is DVKVTQSSRYLVKRTGEKVFLECVQDMDHENMFWYRQDPGLGLRLIYFSYDVKMKEKGDIPEGYSVSREKKERFSLILESASTNQTSMYLCASSLAGDGLQTQYFGPGTRLLVL.

This rearrangement joins TRBV10-1 to TRBJ2-3; TRBD2 matches 7 bases. V was clipped by 10 bases and J by 2 bases; unmatched bases: 9. The CDR3 has 14 residues. The V gene's germline CDR1 is WNHNN and CDR2 SYGVQD (reference sequence). CDR3 DNA sequence: TGCGCCACCTCAAAGCGGGGTAACACAGATACGCAGTATTTT. This translates into CATSKRGNTDTQYF.

The gene calls are TRBV7-9 and TRBJ1-6, with D perhaps TRBD1 (5 bases). The CDR3 covers 13 residues. V was trimmed by 5 bases and J by 7 bases, leaving 9 bases between them. Germline V gene lookup returns CDR1 SEHNR and CDR2 FQNEAQ (reference sequence). The CDR3 nucleotides read TGTGCCAGCAGCCGGGAGGGGAATTCACCCCTCCACTTT. This translates into CASSREGNSPLHF.

For the CDR3, the DNA is TGTGCCAGCAGGAGAACGACAGGGGAGACCGGGGAGCTGTTTTTT. It translates to CASRRTTGETGELFF. The V gene is TRBV6-5, the J gene TRBJ2-2; 8 positions agree with TRBD1. CDR3 length: 15 residues. Germline V gives CDR1 MNHEY, CDR2 SVGAGI. V was pared by 6 bases and J by 5 bases, with 8 bases of the junction left unmatched.

The chain recombines TRBV7-2 with TRBJ2-4; no reliable D call. In germline, CDR1 is SGHTA, CDR2 FQGNSA. The CDR3 extends over 14 amino acids. Trimming removed 2 bases from V and 1 base from J, with 6 bases in between. Written as DNA, the CDR3 is TGTGCCAGCAGCTTACAAGAGGCCAAAAACATTCAGTACTTC. Encoded protein: CASSLQEAKNIQYF.

The chain couples TRBV5-1 to TRBJ2-2, with 7 nucleotides matching TRBD1. Losses at the gene ends were 4 bases for V and 7 bases for J; bases not matched to a gene: 13. Germline V gene sequence: CDR1 SGHRS, CDR2 YFSETQ. The CDR3 has 16 amino acids. The CDR3 reads CASSTTLTGRFGELFF. In DNA, the CDR3 is TGCGCCAGCAGCACCACTTTGACAGGGCGATTCGGGGAGCTGTTTTTT.

This rearrangement joins TRBV11-3 to TRBJ2-3, with 11 nucleotides matching TRBD2. From germline, CDR1 is SGHNT and CDR2 YENEEA. This CDR3 is 16 amino acids long. After removal of 5 bases from V and 1 base from J, the junction contained 5 bases not matched to a gene. The CDR3 is CASSVGTSGGTDTQYF. The CDR3 region has the DNA TGTGCCAGCAGCGTCGGGACTAGCGGAGGCACAGATACGCAGTATTTT. Variable domain in full (rest from reference TRBV11-3 and TRBJ2-3): EAGVVQSPRYKIIEKKQPVAFWCNPISGHNTLYWYLQNLGQGPELLIRYENEEAVDDSQLPKDRFSAERLKGVDSTLKIQPAELGDSAVYLCASSVGTSGGTDTQYFGPGTRLTVL.

This sequence joins TRBV28 and TRBJ2-3; a weak D match, TRBD1 (6 bases). The CDR3 contains 14 residues. CDR1 MDHEN and CDR2 SYDVKM come from the germline V gene. The ends were cut back, 6 bases at V and 2 bases at J, with 12 bases in the middle. The CDR3 DNA follows: TGTGCCAGCAGATCCCGGACAGCCACAGATACGCAGTATTTT. It specifies CASRSRTATDTQYF.

The V call is TRBV2, the J call TRBJ1-1, with 10 bases identical to TRBD1. V shed 6 bases and J 4 bases; nucleotides not matched to a gene: 5. The length of the CDR3 is 14 residues. Germline CDR1 reads SNHLY; CDR2 reads FYNNEI. The CDR3 loop reads CASSGDRGPTEAFF. As DNA, the CDR3 is TGTGCCAGCAGCGGAGACAGGGGGCCCACTGAAGCTTTCTTT.

J is TRBJ1-1 and V is TRBV5-1; weak D call: TRBD1 (6 bases). The CDR3 has 12 amino acids. CDR1 and CDR2 from the germline V gene are SGHRS and YFSETQ. Between the trimmed V and J ends, which lost 3 bases and 6 bases, there was a span of 9 bases. CDR3 sequence: CASSSWTAEAFF. CDR3 coding DNA: TGCGCCAGCAGCTCATGGACAGCTGAAGCTTTCTTT.

V is TRBV7-2 and J is TRBJ1-2; 8 bases align to TRBD1. The V and J ends lost 0 bases and 7 bases, in that order; junction bases with no gene match: 7. The CDR3 runs to 15 residues. The germline V gene encodes CDR1 SGHTA and CDR2 FQGNSA. Here the CDR3 DNA reads TGTGCCAGCAGCTTAGCACGGACAGGGTTGAGTGGCTACACCTTC. Translating it yields CASSLARTGLSGYTF.

The gene calls are TRBV30 and TRBJ2-1; D is possibly TRBD2 (6 bases). The V and J ends lost 7 bases and 4 bases respectively, with 14 bases between them. This CDR3 spans 13 amino acids. CDR1 and CDR2 from the germline V gene are GTSNPN and SVGIG (reference sequence). The CDR3 sequence is CAFATGVYNEQFF. The DNA of the CDR3 is TGTGCCTTTGCCACGGGAGTTTACAATGAGCAGTTCTTC.

This chain connects TRBV4-3 to TRBJ2-3; TRBD2 matches at 8 bases. The CDR3 contains 16 residues. The germline V gene encodes CDR1 LGHNA and CDR2 YSLEER. V dropped 1 base and J dropped 2; count of bases not matched to a gene: 5. The CDR3 sequence is CASSQGLLAATDTQYF. CDR3 nucleotide sequence: TGCGCCAGCAGCCAAGGACTACTAGCGGCCACAGATACGCAGTATTTT.

The chain employs TRBV6-7 and TRBJ1-5, with a weak D call TRBD1 (5 bases). TRBV6-7 is an ORF; its function is uncertain. This CDR3 is 16 amino acids long. Trimming removed 5 bases at V and 0 bases at J, with 14 bases between. The CDR3 nucleotides are TGTGCCAGCAGTGGGGGGATACGGGGTAGCAATCAGCCCCAGCATTTT. As protein: CASSGGIRGSNQPQHF.

V is TRBV2 and J is TRBJ2-1; TRBD1 or TRBD2 may be the D gene (5 bases each). The germline V gene has CDR1 SNHLY and CDR2 FYNNEI. The CDR3 length is 12 residues. V was pared by 10 bases and J by 7 bases, with 14 bases between. CDR3: CATSGTQNEQFF. CDR3 DNA sequence: TGTGCCACATCCGGGACGCAGAATGAGCAGTTCTTC.

V gene TRBV4-1 combines with J gene TRBJ2-7; D possibly matches TRBD1 or TRBD2 (5 bases each). Trimming took off 3 bases at V and 2 bases at J, with 14 bases between the two ends. Germline-derived CDR1 and CDR2 are MGHRA and YSYEKL. The CDR3 contains 15 residues. CDR3 sequence reads: CASSQGTVGTYEQYF. CDR3 in DNA: TGCGCCAGCAGCCAGGGGACGGTGGGGACCTACGAGCAGTACTTC.

The gene calls are TRBV7-2 and TRBJ2-1; TRBD2 matches 8 bases. The germline gives CDR1 SGHTA, CDR2 FQGNSA. Trimming took 2 bases from V and 5 from J; bases not matched to a gene: 5. The CDR3 spans 15 residues. CDR3 sequence reads: CASSLSRGGNNEQFF. CDR3 coding DNA: TGTGCCAGCAGCTTATCCCGCGGGGGGAACAATGAGCAGTTCTTC.

The chain combines TRBV5-1 with TRBJ2-7, with D possibly TRBD1 on 5 matching bases. The germline V gene has CDR1 SGHRS and CDR2 YFSETQ. CDR3 length equals 13 residues. The V and J ends lost 4 bases and 0 bases respectively, with 8 bases between them. The DNA for the CDR3 is TGCGCCAGCAGCGTGACAGCCTCCTACGAGCAGTACTTC. It is translated as CASSVTASYEQYF.

This clone was seen just once. DNA for the CDR3: TGTGCCAGCAGAAAGGACAGGGTATTCGGTGAAAAACTGTTTTTT. Its protein is CASRKDRVFGEKLFF. The chain recombines TRBV2 with TRBJ1-4; 8 positions match TRBD1. The CDR3 length is 15 residues. With V trimmed by 6 bases and J by 7 bases, 10 bases remained unmatched. The germline V gene encodes CDR1 SNHLY and CDR2 FYNNEI. Together with reference TRBV2 and TRBJ1-4, the CDR3 gives the full variable domain: EPEVTQTPSHQVTQMGQEVILRCVPISNHLYFYWYRQILGQKVEFLVSFYNNEISEKSEIFDDQFSVERPDGSNFTLKIRSTKLEDSAMYFCASRKDRVFGEKLFFGSGTQLSVL.

The rearrangement uses TRBV2 and TRBJ1-5, with D maybe TRBD1 (5 bases). This CDR3 is 14 amino acids long. Trimming cost V 7 bases and J 0 bases, with 10 bases left between them. CDR1 is SNHLY and CDR2 is FYNNEI in the germline V gene. As DNA, the CDR3 is TGTGCCAGCAAGGGGCGCTATAGCAATCAGCCCCAGCATTTT. It is translated as CASKGRYSNQPQHF.

The rearrangement links TRBV10-3 to TRBJ1-6, with a tentative D call TRBD1 (5 bases). V lost 2 bases to trimming and J lost 0 bases, with 8 bases between them. CDR1 is ENHRY, CDR2 SYGVKD, per germline. The CDR3 runs 16 residues. Here the CDR3 DNA reads TGTGCCATCAGTGAGCGGGGGAGCTCCTATAATTCACCCCTCCACTTT. It yields the protein CAISERGSSYNSPLHF.

V and J are TRBV5-1 and TRBJ2-5, with D perhaps TRBD1 (5 bases). Germline V gives CDR1 SGHRS, CDR2 YFSETQ. The CDR3 runs to 15 residues. Trimming took 4 bases from V and 5 from J, leaving 18 bases between them. CDR3 protein: CASSPTAGRGETQYF. CDR3 nucleotide sequence: TGCGCCAGCAGCCCGACGGCAGGGCGTGGGGAGACCCAGTACTTC.

CDR3 in amino acids: CASSPGQTYEQYF. CDR3 DNA: TGTGCCAGCAGCCCGGGACAGACCTACGAGCAGTACTTC. This chain joins TRBV6-2 or TRBV6-3 and TRBJ2-7; 7 bases fit TRBD1. The CDR3 consists of 13 residues. The V and J ends lost 6 bases and 2 bases, in that order; junction bases with no gene match: 4. Germline V gene data show CDR1 as MNHEY and CDR2 as SVGEGT.

The chain uses TRBV2 and TRBJ1-5, with 7 bases matching TRBD1. Germline CDR1 SNHLY, CDR2 FYNNEI. This CDR3 is built from 15 residues. The J segment lost 1 base and the V segment lost 6 bases, leaving 6 bases of the junction unmatched. DNA for the CDR3: TGTGCCAGCAGCCCGACAGGGAGAAGCAATCAGCCCCAGCATTTT. As protein: CASSPTGRSNQPQHF.

The chain carries TRBV19 and TRBJ1-5; D might be TRBD1 (5 bases). Trimming left V 4 bases short and J 4 bases short, with 11 bases between. Per the germline V gene, CDR1 is LNHDA and CDR2 is SQIVND (reference sequence). The CDR3 is made up of 14 amino acids. CDR3 coding DNA: TGTGCCAGTAGTAAGGCAGGGAGGAATCAGCCCCAGCATTTT. Translation: CASSKAGRNQPQHF.

J is TRBJ1-2 and V is TRBV9, with no clear D. The CDR3 is made up of 14 amino acids. CDR1 is SGDLS, CDR2 YYNGEE, per germline. Trimming took off 1 base at V and 7 bases at J, with 14 bases between the two ends. The CDR3 DNA sequence: TGTGCCAGCAGCGTAAGTGGTTCTACGGGTGGCTACACCTTC. It encodes CASSVSGSTGGYTF.

The chain couples TRBV11-3 to TRBJ1-1; 7 bases line up with TRBD1. This CDR3 spans 13 amino acids. Germline CDR1 reads SGHNT; CDR2 reads YENEEA. V lost 3 bases to trimming and J lost 8 bases; unmatched junction nucleotides: 6. CDR3 in DNA: TGTGCCAGCAGCTTGAGGGGGCGCTCGGAAGCTTTCTTT. This gives the protein CASSLRGRSEAFF.

This chain joins TRBV7-9 and TRBJ2-1; D unresolved. Germline loops: CDR1 SEHNR, CDR2 FQNEAQ (reference sequence). V was cut by 1 base and J by 0 bases, with 13 bases left in between. The CDR3 is made up of 17 amino acids. This CDR3 is CASSLVADLNSYNEQFF. As DNA, the CDR3 is TGTGCCAGCAGCTTAGTGGCAGACCTTAACTCCTACAATGAGCAGTTCTTC.